This T cell receptor (beta chain) was sequenced in a study of shared clonotypes between healthy human individuals. Per the original data handling: ImmunoSEQ yielded junction-only sequences lacking quality scores, so filtering differed. Measured with immunoSEQ multiplex PCR; TCRdb has only the in-frame clones, and not every one. That table furnishes V, J and clone size, whereas the DNA furnished D and trimming. This table holds roughly 650,000 clones, 95% to 97% found once. CD45RO-negative, CCR7-selected cells formed the naive CD8 fraction, which excluded terminally differentiated effector memory CD45RA+ cells. The V gene's germline CDR1 is MGHRA and CDR2 YSYEKL. J gave up 0 bases and V 0 bases, and 7 bases lay outside the gene matches. This CDR3 is built from 19 residues. Findings and limits, study-wide: Researchers found naive subsets generally carried larger estimated richness than memory subsets. About 5% was the fraction of naive CD4 clonotypes found shared across several donors.

Regarding this clone: The antigen is unknown.

This TCR was sampled from a woman under 40 in good health. The chain couples TRBV4-1 to TRBJ2-6; TRBD1 matches at 8 bases. The specimen was naive CD8+ T cells sorted from blood. CDR3 nucleotide sequence: TGCGCCAGCAGCCAAGAAAAACAGGGGGAGATCTCTGGGGCCAACGTCCTGACTTTC. It encodes CASSQEKQGEISGANVLTF.